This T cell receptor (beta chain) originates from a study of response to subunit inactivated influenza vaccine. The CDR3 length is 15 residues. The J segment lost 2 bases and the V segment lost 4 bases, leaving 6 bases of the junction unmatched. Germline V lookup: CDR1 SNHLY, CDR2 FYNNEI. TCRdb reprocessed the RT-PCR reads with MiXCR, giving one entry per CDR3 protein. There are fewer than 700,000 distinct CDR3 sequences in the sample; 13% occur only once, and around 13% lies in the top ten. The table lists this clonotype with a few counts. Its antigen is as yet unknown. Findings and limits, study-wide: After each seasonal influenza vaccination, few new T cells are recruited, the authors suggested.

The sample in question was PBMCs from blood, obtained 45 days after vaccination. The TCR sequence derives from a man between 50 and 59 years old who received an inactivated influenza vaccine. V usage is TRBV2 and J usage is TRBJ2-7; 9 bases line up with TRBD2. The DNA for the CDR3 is TGTGCCAGCAGTGGGATTAGCGGGAGCACCTACGAGCAGTACTTC. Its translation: CASSGISGSTYEQYF.